The sequence of this TCR beta chain was determined in a study of cytomegalovirus exposure and HLA in healthy donors. Details on this clone: Its antigen remains unidentified.

Points from the study as a whole: 150 to 200 TCR beta chains were listed as cytomegalovirus-associated.

Assay used: immunoSEQ multiplex PCR; TCRdb lists only in-frame clones, some missing. The profile shows more than 95,000 clones, around 90% of them singletons. Sequencing was carried out using PBMCs. This receptor was identified in a woman between 18 and 29 years old in good health and CMV-seronegative.

CDR3 region: CASSSDRGYEQYF. In DNA, the CDR3 is TGTGCCAGCAGCTCGGACAGGGGTTACGAGCAGTACTTC. The rearrangement uses TRBV7-3 and TRBJ2-7; TRBD1 matches 9 bases. Germline lookup yields CDR1 SGHTA and CDR2 FQGTGA. V shed 4 bases, J shed 4 bases, and the junction held 2 bases outside the gene matches. The CDR3 consists of 13 residues.